One and the same sample provided the 21 T cell receptor beta chains below, sequenced in a study of T cells in Graves' hyperthyroidism and ophthalmopathy. RNA transcripts served as the template for amplifying TCR beta CDR3 regions. Carried out on the TCR CDR3, a first-round RT-PCR used the HTBI primer set. Each CDR3 protein is one row after TCRdb ran MiXCR on the multiplex PCR reads. This sample has 380,000 or so distinct CDR3 sequences, with 19% found just once. Sequencing was carried out using blood. The receptors originated from a woman aged 18-30 years with Graves' hyperthyroidism.

This clonotype came up a few times. V is TRBV27 and J is TRBJ2-2; 9 bases agree with TRBD1. CDR3 length equals 14 residues. Germline loops: CDR1 MNHEY, CDR2 SMNVEV (reference sequence). Trimming at V came to 8 bases and at J to 6 bases, leaving 7 bases not matched to a gene. In DNA form, the CDR3 reads TGTGCCAGCCTGGGACAGGGTTTATCCGGGGAGCTGTTTTTT. Translated: CASLGQGLSGELFF.

The J gene is TRBJ1-5, the V gene TRBV13; 7 nucleotides match TRBD1. The V gene's germline CDR1 is PRHDT and CDR2 FYEKMQ (reference sequence). V shed 5 bases and J 0 bases; nucleotides not matched to a gene: 22. This CDR3 comprises 21 residues. CDR3 residues: CASSRQGGISLSGYSNQPQHF. CDR3 nucleotide sequence: TGTGCCAGCAGCCGACAGGGAGGTATTTCGCTAAGCGGCTATAGCAATCAGCCCCAGCATTTT.

The sample holds a few counts of this clonotype. CDR3 region: CASSLQTGVHEQYF. The CDR3 region has the DNA TGTGCCAGCAGCTTACAGACAGGGGTCCACGAGCAGTACTTC. The V call is TRBV7-9, the J call TRBJ2-7, with 8 bases identical to TRBD1. The germline V gene encodes CDR1 SEHNR and CDR2 FQNEAQ (reference sequence). Trimming removed 2 bases from V and 5 bases from J; junction bases left unmatched: 5. CDR3 length equals 14 residues.

This clonotype was seen repeatedly, ten times or more. The chain recombines TRBV5-5 with TRBJ2-4; D uncertain. Germline V gene lookup returns CDR1 SGHKS and CDR2 YYEKEE (reference sequence). There are 17 residues in the CDR3. V lost 4 bases to trimming and J lost 1 base, with 18 bases between them. The CDR3 sequence is CASSSRSIPDAKNIQYF. Written as DNA, the CDR3 is TGTGCCAGCAGCAGTCGCAGTATTCCTGATGCCAAAAACATTCAGTACTTC.

The chain combines TRBV20-1 with TRBJ2-5; no clear D. CDR3 length equals 12 residues. The V gene lost 3 bases and the J gene lost 2 bases, with 7 bases spanning the gap. Germline V CDR1 and CDR2: DFQATT, SNEGSKA (reference sequence). CDR3 in DNA: TGCAGTGCTAGGGGAAGACAAGAGACCCAGTACTTC. Translated, it gives CSARGRQETQYF.

This clonotype has at least ten counts. Relative to the germline gene, one junction end is altered; a read error may explain this. The J gene is TRBJ1-1, the V gene TRBV24-1; D perhaps matches TRBD1 (6 bases). The V gene's germline CDR1 is KGHDR and CDR2 SFDVKD. CDR3 length equals 13 residues. The CDR3 DNA reads TGTGCCACCAGGAGCAGACGGGACACTGAAGCTCTCTTT. Translating gives CATRSRRDTEALF.

In this sample, this clonotype turned up many times. The chain joins TRBV10-3 to TRBJ1-1; D possibly corresponds to TRBD1 (6 bases). The CDR3 consists of 14 residues. V was cut by 4 bases and J by 1 base, with 10 bases left in between. Germline CDR1 reads ENHRY; CDR2 reads SYGVKD. CDR3 nucleotides: TGTGCCATCAGTGCCCAGGGACAGAACACTGAAGCTTTCTTT. This encodes CAISAQGQNTEAFF.

The sample holds a few counts of this clonotype. J is TRBJ2-2 and V is TRBV11-3; tentative D call: TRBD2 (6 bases). The CDR3 loop spans 12 amino acids. Germline CDR1 is SGHNT and CDR2 is YENEEA. V lost 5 bases and J 7 bases, leaving 8 bases between the germline ends. CDR3 nucleotides: TGTGCCAGCAGCCCGCGGGGCGGGGAGCTGTTTTTT. The encoded protein is CASSPRGGELFF.

In regard to this clonotype: This could be a read error, since a much larger clone is one nucleotide away. J is TRBJ1-1 and V is TRBV18; the match to TRBD1 covers 7 bases. CDR3 length equals 13 residues. The germline gives CDR1 KGHSH, CDR2 LQKENI. In nucleotides, the CDR3 is TGTACCAGCTCACCCACAGGGGCCCTTGAAGCTTTCTTT. Translated: CTSSPTGALEAFF.

The chain employs TRBV5-1 and TRBJ2-3, with D perhaps matching TRBD1 (5 bases). The V gene's germline CDR1 is SGHRS and CDR2 YFSETQ. V shed 0 bases and J shed 2 bases, with 10 bases lying between them. There are 15 residues in the CDR3. The CDR3 nucleotides read TGCGCCAGCAGCTTGGTAGGGGCGGTCACAGATACGCAGTATTTT. Residues: CASSLVGAVTDTQYF.

The J gene is TRBJ1-1, the V gene TRBV5-1; possibly TRBD1 for D (6 bases). The CDR3 totals 14 residues. Germline CDR1 SGHRS, CDR2 YFSETQ. V was shortened by 6 bases and J by 0 bases, with 12 bases between the two germline ends. The CDR3 sequence is CASNPPGVNTEAFF. Written as DNA, the CDR3 is TGCGCCAGCAACCCACCAGGGGTGAACACTGAAGCTTTCTTT.

This clonotype was counted ten times or more. The genes are TRBV6-5 and TRBJ1-2, with TRBD1 matching over 10 bases. The CDR3 covers 16 residues. Trimming took 4 bases from V and 2 from J; bases not matched to a gene: 7. Germline V CDR1 and CDR2: MNHEY, SVGAGI. The CDR3 DNA sequence: TGTGCCAGCAGTTCCCTCGGGACAGGGGACAACTATGGCTACACCTTC. Translation gives CASSSLGTGDNYGYTF.

V usage is TRBV30 and J usage is TRBJ1-1; TRBD1 is a possible D gene (6 bases). CDR1 GTSNPN and CDR2 SVGIG come from the germline V gene (reference sequence). The CDR3 extends over 13 amino acids. The V end was cut by 2 bases, the J end by 5 bases, with 12 bases between. Here the CDR3 DNA reads TGTGCCTGGAGTCAGGGGCTGGGGACTGAAGCTTTCTTT. Translated, it gives CAWSQGLGTEAFF.

In this sample, this clonotype turned up a few times. The rearrangement uses TRBV9 and TRBJ2-3; no firm D call. Trimming removed 4 bases from V and 6 bases from J, with 12 bases in between. The CDR3 loop spans 13 amino acids. Germline CDR1 and CDR2: SGDLS and YYNGEE. The CDR3 region has the DNA TGTGCCAGCAGCCTAGTGTCTTTGGATACGCAGTATTTT. This codes for CASSLVSLDTQYF.

This clonotype was found many times. The chain links TRBV12-3 or TRBV12-4 to TRBJ2-6; 10 bases map to TRBD1. This CDR3 comprises 17 residues. Losses at the gene ends were 6 bases for V and 6 bases for J; bases not matched to a gene: 11. CDR3 DNA: TGTGCCAGCAGAGGAGGGACAGGGGCTCCCGAGGCCAACGTCCTGACTTTC. Translating gives CASRGGTGAPEANVLTF.

At least ten counts were recorded for this clonotype. The chain carries TRBV6-5 and TRBJ2-5, with D possibly being TRBD2 (7 bases). Germline CDR1 is MNHEY and CDR2 is SVGAGI. This CDR3 has 14 amino acids. V lost 4 bases and J 5 bases, leaving 14 bases between the germline ends. The CDR3 sequence is CASSLPGRGETQYF. As DNA, the CDR3 is TGTGCCAGCAGTTTGCCAGGGAGGGGGGAGACCCAGTACTTC.

This clonotype has just one count. The chain combines TRBV12-3 or TRBV12-4 with TRBJ1-2; 9 bases agree with TRBD1. V lost 2 bases, J lost 8 bases, and 9 bases stayed unmatched. The CDR3 consists of 15 residues. In DNA form, the CDR3 reads TGTGCCAGCAGTTTATCGAACAGGGGGCGACCGGGCTACACCTTC. Translating it yields CASSLSNRGRPGYTF.

At least ten counts were recorded for this clonotype. The V and J genes are TRBV24-1 and TRBJ2-5; 7 bases align to TRBD1. The CDR3 loop spans 13 amino acids. CDR1 KGHDR and CDR2 SFDVKD come from the germline V gene. V lost 3 bases to trimming and J lost 3 bases; unmatched junction nucleotides: 0. This chain's CDR3 is CATSDQGEETQYF. The CDR3 bases are TGTGCCACCAGTGATCAGGGGGAAGAGACCCAGTACTTC.

This clonotype was seen many times. V usage is TRBV7-9 and J usage is TRBJ2-2; possible D gene TRBD1, 6 bases. Germline CDR1 and CDR2: SEHNR and FQNEAQ (reference sequence). Trimming stripped 5 bases from V and 4 bases from J, with 17 bases between. The CDR3 has 16 residues. CDR3 protein: CASSPRDGGTTGELFF. CDR3 DNA sequence: TGTGCCAGCAGCCCTCGGGATGGGGGCACCACCGGGGAGCTGTTTTTT.

This clonotype was counted ten times or more. The rearrangement links TRBV7-9 to TRBJ1-1; a possible D gene is TRBD1 (5 bases). This CDR3 contains 14 residues. Trimming stripped 5 bases from V and 2 bases from J, with 12 bases between. From germline, CDR1 is SEHNR and CDR2 FQNEAQ (reference sequence). The CDR3 loop reads CASSVDSLNTEAFF. The CDR3 DNA follows: TGTGCCAGCAGCGTTGACAGCCTAAACACTGAAGCTTTCTTT.

The sample holds many counts of this clonotype. The genes are TRBV7-8 and TRBJ1-5; 8 bases are a match to TRBD1. The V and J ends lost 0 bases and 6 bases, in that order; junction bases with no gene match: 7. The CDR3 has 16 residues. Germline V gene sequence: CDR1 SGHVS, CDR2 FQNEAQ. The CDR3 region has the DNA TGTGCCAGCAGCTTAGCGCGGACAGGGCGGCGTCAGCCCCAGCATTTT. Translating it yields CASSLARTGRRQPQHF.